The 13 T cell receptor beta chains below were found in one sample sequenced in a study of beta chain features in type 1 diabetes. Isolated RNA was reverse transcribed in full, so expressed TCRB transcripts were sequenced. Libraries were prepared by immunoSEQ multiplex PCR; TCRdb keeps only in-frame clonotypes and omits some of them. The table records a few hundred thousand clones, 15% to 20% of them present only once. Sequencing used naive CD4+ T cells from blood. The receptors originated from a woman aged 18-30 years in good health.

This chain links TRBV6-5 with TRBJ2-1; TRBD1 is a possible D gene (5 bases). V shed 8 bases and J shed 5 bases, with 13 bases lying between them. This CDR3 contains 13 residues. Germline V gene data show CDR1 as MNHEY and CDR2 as SVGAGI. The CDR3: CASGAHGNNEQFF. Written as DNA, the CDR3 is TGTGCCAGCGGGGCGCACGGTAACAATGAGCAGTTCTTC.

This clone was recorded only once. The CDR3 is CASSAYSFSAGTGNTIYF. The CDR3 nucleotides are TGTGCCAGCAGCGCCTACTCCTTCAGCGCGGGAACTGGAAACACCATATATTTT. The rearrangement joins TRBV7-9 to TRBJ1-3; D is ambiguous. CDR1 is SEHNR and CDR2 is FQNEAQ in the germline V gene (reference sequence). The CDR3 sequence is 18 residues long. Trimming removed 5 bases at V and 2 bases at J, with 22 bases between.

This chain uses TRBV30 with TRBJ2-5; D is ambiguous. Germline values: CDR1 GTSNPN, CDR2 SVGIG (reference sequence). With 4 bases removed from V and 5 bases from J, the gap between germline ends came to 11 bases. The CDR3 length is 12 residues. Written as DNA, the CDR3 is TGTGCCTGGATGATGTCCGGGGAGACCCAGTACTTC. Translation gives CAWMMSGETQYF. The whole variable domain, remainder taken from reference TRBV30 and TRBJ2-5, is SQTIHQWPATLVQPVGSPLSLECTVEGTSNPNLYWYRQAAGRGLQLLFYSVGIGQISSEVPQNLSASRPQDRQFILSSKKLLLSDSGFYLCAWMMSGETQYFGPGTRLLVL.

This clone was counted between two and nine times. The sample contains more than one DNA sequence encoding this CDR3. The rearrangement uses TRBV19 and TRBJ1-5; D remains ambiguous. Trimming took off 1 base at V and 4 bases at J, with 5 bases between the two ends. CDR3 length: 13 residues. Germline assignment: CDR1 LNHDA and CDR2 SQIVND (reference sequence). The CDR3, as DNA: TGTGCCAGTAGTATAGCGGGGAATCAGCCCCAGCATTTT. It specifies CASSIAGNQPQHF.

This chain joins TRBV7-6 and TRBJ2-5; 12 positions agree with TRBD1. CDR3 length equals 16 residues. Losses at the gene ends were 3 bases for V and 5 bases for J; bases not matched to a gene: 7. Germline values: CDR1 SGHVS, CDR2 FNYEAQ. Here the CDR3 DNA reads TGTGCCAGCAGCTTCCGGGACAGGGGGCGCGGTGAGACCCAGTACTTC. As protein: CASSFRDRGRGETQYF. Combining the CDR3 with reference TRBV7-6 and TRBJ2-5 gives the whole variable domain GAGVSQSPRYKVTKRGQDVALRCDPISGHVSLYWYRQALGQGPEFLTYFNYEAQQDKSGLPNDRFSAERPEGSISTLTIQRTEQRDSAMYRCASSFRDRGRGETQYFGPGTRLLVL.

This chain connects TRBV7-2 to TRBJ2-1; 11 bases map to TRBD2. The V gene end was trimmed by 5 bases and the J gene end by 9 bases; junction bases not matched to a gene: 9. Germline CDR1 and CDR2: SGHTA and FQGNSA. This CDR3 contains 15 residues. The CDR3 DNA sequence: TGTGCCAGCAGCCAAATAGCGGGGGGGAGGGGTGAGCAGTTCTTC. Protein product: CASSQIAGGRGEQFF.

Turning to this clone: The junction differs from germline at one of its ends, possibly a read error. The chain links TRBV7-7 to TRBJ2-5, with D tentatively TRBD1 (6 bases). The V gene's germline CDR1 is SSHAT and CDR2 FNYEAQ (reference sequence). The length of the CDR3 is 14 residues. The CDR3 region has the DNA TGTGCTAGCAGCTTAGCAGGGGCGCAAGAGACCCAGTACTTC. Protein: CASSLAGAQETQYF.

This clone was counted only a few times. This chain joins TRBV7-2 and TRBJ2-6; D gene unclear. This CDR3 has 15 amino acids. V dropped 5 bases and J dropped 0 bases, with 8 bases sitting between them. Per the germline V gene, CDR1 is SGHTA and CDR2 is FQGNSA. CDR3 coding DNA: TGTGCCAGCAGCCAAGGCGGCTCTGGGGCCAACGTCCTGACTTTC. It translates to CASSQGGSGANVLTF.

This clone was detected a few times. The chain recombines TRBV6-5 with TRBJ1-2; 9 bases align to TRBD1. Looked up from germline, CDR1 is MNHEY and CDR2 is SVGAGI. The CDR3 sequence is 14 residues long. V dropped 2 bases and J dropped 5; count of bases not matched to a gene: 3. The CDR3 here is CASSYAGTGYGYTF. The CDR3 DNA reads as TGTGCCAGCAGTTACGCCGGGACAGGGTATGGCTACACCTTC.

The rearrangement joins TRBV29-1 to TRBJ1-2; 9 bases are a match to TRBD1. With V trimmed by 8 bases and J by 8 bases, 30 bases remained unmatched. CDR1 is SQVTM and CDR2 is ANQGSEA in the germline V gene. The CDR3 length is 19 residues. CDR3 DNA: TGCAGCTTAGGAGGGTCGCAGAAAGTGGGACAGGGTGGGTCGTGCGGCTACACCTTC. It yields the protein CSLGGSQKVGQGGSCGYTF. Variable domain in full (rest from reference TRBV29-1 and TRBJ1-2): SAVISQKPSRDICQRGTSLTIQCQVDSQVTMMFWYRQQPGQSLTLIATANQGSEATYESGFVIDKFPISRPNLTFSTLTVSNMSPEDSSIYLCSLGGSQKVGQGGSCGYTFGSGTRLTVV.

The gene calls are TRBV5-1 and TRBJ2-5; TRBD1 is a possible D gene (6 bases). Germline V gene data show CDR1 as SGHRS and CDR2 as YFSETQ. V lost 0 bases and J 3 bases, leaving 9 bases between the germline ends. The CDR3 spans 14 residues. CDR3 sequence: CASSLAAGEETQYF. CDR3 nucleotides: TGCGCCAGCAGCTTGGCCGCAGGGGAAGAGACCCAGTACTTC.

V gene TRBV6-6 combines with J gene TRBJ1-5, with D uncertain. Trimming took off 2 bases at V and 7 bases at J, with 6 bases between the two ends. The CDR3 covers 12 residues. The V gene's germline CDR1 is MNHNY and CDR2 SVGAGI (reference sequence). The CDR3 DNA follows: TGTGCCAGCAGTTACGTTGGCCAGCCCCAGCATTTT. It is translated as CASSYVGQPQHF.

V and J are TRBV29-1 and TRBJ1-5, with TRBD1 identical over 7 bases. Trimming removed 4 bases from V and 1 base from J; junction bases left unmatched: 10. The germline V gene has CDR1 SQVTM and CDR2 ANQGSEA. The CDR3 runs to 16 residues. CDR3 residues: CSVATGASGSNQPQHF. The DNA of the CDR3 is TGCAGCGTTGCAACAGGGGCATCGGGAAGCAATCAGCCCCAGCATTTT.